A single sample is the source of the 5 T cell receptor beta chains below, sequenced in a study of T cells in localized non-small cell lung cancer. Generated by immunoSEQ multiplex PCR, the TCRdb table keeps only in-frame clones and is missing some. The sample includes tens of thousands of clones, approximately 87% of them seen just once. Source: peripheral blood, taken before any cancer treatment. The source of these receptors is a woman between 40 and 69 years old with stage I lung adenocarcinoma.

V is TRBV4-2 and J is TRBJ1-2; tentative D call: TRBD1 (6 bases). The CDR3 is 15 amino acids. V lost 0 bases to trimming and J lost 6 bases, with 14 bases between them. The germline CDR1 and CDR2 sequences are LGHNA and YNFKEQ. CDR3 DNA: TGTGCCAGCAGCCAAGATTTGGGGGCGCGGAATGGCTACACCTTC. It translates to CASSQDLGARNGYTF.

The chain recombines TRBV5-6 with TRBJ1-4, with 10 positions matching TRBD1. Germline values: CDR1 SGHDT, CDR2 YYEEEE. V trimming: 4 bases; J trimming: 8 bases; junction bases outside the gene matches: 8. The CDR3 is 15 amino acids. This CDR3 is CASSRAGTGAEKLFF. The CDR3 bases are TGTGCCAGCAGCAGAGCCGGGACAGGGGCCGAAAAACTGTTTTTT.

The chain combines TRBV19 with TRBJ1-5; TRBD1 agrees at 7 bases. The CDR3 covers 13 residues. V lost 5 bases, J lost 5 bases, and 3 bases stayed unmatched. Germline V gives CDR1 LNHDA, CDR2 SQIVND (reference sequence). CDR3 in DNA: TGTGCCAGTAGTCCAGGGGGTGATCAGCCCCAGCATTTT. This translates into CASSPGGDQPQHF.

This clone was detected only a few times. This chain connects TRBV4-1 to TRBJ1-3; 8 bases fit TRBD1. J was trimmed by 2 bases and V by 4 bases; bases with no gene match: 7. The germline gives CDR1 MGHRA, CDR2 YSYEKL. The CDR3 runs to 16 residues. This CDR3 is CASSRRGTGTGNTIYF. In nucleotides, the CDR3 is TGCGCCAGCAGCCGGAGAGGGACAGGAACTGGAAACACCATATATTTT.

The V gene is TRBV21-1, the J gene TRBJ1-2; TRBD1, the table's D call, lacks a check against the DNA. TRBV21-1 is deemed a pseudogene. CDR3 length: 16 residues. The CDR3 DNA reads TGTGCCAGCAGCAAATGGACACAGAAGCAAAACTATGGCTACACCTTC. The encoded protein is CASSKWTQKQNYGYTF.